Following are 18 T cell receptor beta chains from one sample sequenced in a study of T cell changes during pregnancy in multiple sclerosis. Produced via immunoSEQ multiplex PCR; TCRdb's table is partial and in-frame only. The table lists around 30,000 clones, roughly 87% of them singletons. Sequenced here: CD8+ T cells from peripheral blood mononuclear cells, sampled before pregnancy. The receptors originated from a female donor with multiple sclerosis, enrolled in a pregnancy study.

The chain recombines TRBV2 with TRBJ2-3; TRBD2 agrees at 7 bases. CDR1 SNHLY and CDR2 FYNNEI come from the germline V gene. Trimming took 2 bases from V and 2 from J; bases not matched to a gene: 10. The CDR3 sequence is 17 residues long. CDR3 nucleotide sequence: TGTGCCAGCAGTGAAAGCGTCGCGGGAGTTCCCACAGATACGCAGTATTTT. Its protein is CASSESVAGVPTDTQYF. The full variable domain, rest sourced from reference TRBV2 and TRBJ2-3, is EPEVTQTPSHQVTQMGQEVILRCVPISNHLYFYWYRQILGQKVEFLVSFYNNEISEKSEIFDDQFSVERPDGSNFTLKIRSTKLEDSAMYFCASSESVAGVPTDTQYFGPGTRLTVL.

The chain carries TRBV7-9 and TRBJ2-7; D not resolved. V was trimmed by 5 bases and J by 5 bases, leaving 22 bases between them. The CDR3 has 16 amino acids. The V gene's germline CDR1 is SEHNR and CDR2 FQNEAQ (reference sequence). The CDR3 coding sequence is TGTGCCAGCAGCCTCATGGTTGCTAGTCCCAAGGACGAGCAGTACTTC. Encoded protein: CASSLMVASPKDEQYF.

This chain joins TRBV4-1 and TRBJ2-2; 9 bases map to TRBD1. V lost 0 bases to trimming and J lost 7 bases; unmatched junction nucleotides: 9. This CDR3 has 17 residues. The germline V gene encodes CDR1 MGHRA and CDR2 YSYEKL. CDR3 bases: TGCGCCAGCAGCCAAGATTATAGACAGGGGGTTAGCGGGGAGCTGTTTTTT. This translates into CASSQDYRQGVSGELFF.

The J gene is TRBJ2-7, the V gene TRBV27; TRBD2 matches at 7 bases. Germline V CDR1 and CDR2: MNHEY, SMNVEV (reference sequence). J gave up 1 base and V 4 bases, and 10 bases lay outside the gene matches. This CDR3 spans 16 amino acids. The CDR3 DNA follows: TGTGCCAGCAGTTCCTTTTCGGGGGGAACGTCCTACGAGCAGTACTTC. As protein: CASSSFSGGTSYEQYF.

Written as DNA, the CDR3 is TGTGCCTGGGCCGGGGGTACTGAAGCTTTCTTT. Amino acid sequence: CAWAGGTEAFF. The chain has TRBV30 and TRBJ1-1; possibly TRBD1 for D (5 bases). Germline assignment: CDR1 GTSNPN and CDR2 SVGIG (reference sequence). Trimming stripped 5 bases from V and 5 bases from J, with 9 bases between. The CDR3 loop spans 11 amino acids. Full variable domain (rest looked up from reference TRBV30 and TRBJ1-1): SQTIHQWPATLVQPVGSPLSLECTVEGTSNPNLYWYRQAAGRGLQLLFYSVGIGQISSEVPQNLSASRPQDRQFILSSKKLLLSDSGFYLCAWAGGTEAFFGQGTRLTVV.

The chain employs TRBV5-1 and TRBJ2-7; no reliable D call. Looked up from germline, CDR1 is SGHRS and CDR2 is YFSETQ. Trimming shortened V by 0 bases and J by 0 bases, and 10 bases separated the two germline ends. CDR3 length: 15 residues. The CDR3 loop is CASSLDYPSSYEQYF. The CDR3 region has the DNA TGCGCCAGCAGCTTGGACTATCCAAGCTCCTACGAGCAGTACTTC. The full variable domain, its missing parts supplied by reference TRBV5-1 and TRBJ2-7, is KAGVTQTPRYLIKTRGQQVTLSCSPISGHRSVSWYQQTPGQGLQFLFEYFSETQRNKGNFPGRFSGRQFSNSRSEMNVSTLELGDSALYLCASSLDYPSSYEQYFGPGTRLTVT.

The CDR3 here is CASSDSIGEGVEAFF. For the CDR3, the DNA is TGTGCCAGCAGTGACTCGATAGGCGAGGGGGTTGAAGCTTTCTTT. The rearrangement uses TRBV6-4 and TRBJ1-1; D is possibly TRBD1 (6 bases). Germline V gene sequence: CDR1 MRHNA, CDR2 SNTAGT. V was trimmed by 0 bases and J by 7 bases, leaving 15 bases between them. This CDR3 is built from 15 residues.

The genes are TRBV7-9 and TRBJ1-2; the D is unclear. The germline V and J ends were trimmed by 2 bases and 6 bases, with 10 bases remaining between them. The germline V gene has CDR1 SEHNR and CDR2 FQNEAQ (reference sequence). The CDR3 spans 13 residues. CDR3 amino acids: CASSLLTADGYTF. For the CDR3, the DNA is TGTGCCAGCAGCTTACTCACAGCCGATGGCTACACCTTC.

The genes are TRBV6-1 and TRBJ2-1; D is unclear. The CDR3 consists of 15 residues. V dropped 6 bases and J dropped 4 bases, with 16 bases sitting between them. Germline V CDR1 and CDR2: MNHNS, SASEGT. The CDR3 DNA reads as TGTGCCAGCAGCAGTCCCTCTGTATCGTACAATGAGCAGTTCTTC. Protein: CASSSPSVSYNEQFF.

This chain links TRBV27 with TRBJ2-7; 8 nucleotides match TRBD1. Germline lookup yields CDR1 MNHEY and CDR2 SMNVEV (reference sequence). This CDR3 is 14 amino acids long. J lost 4 bases, V lost 5 bases, and 7 bases had no gene match. The CDR3 sequence: CASSEPGQVYEQYF. The CDR3 region has the DNA TGTGCCAGCAGTGAACCGGGACAGGTTTACGAGCAGTACTTC.

This chain uses TRBV28 with TRBJ1-2; 9 nucleotides align to TRBD1. The CDR3 spans 17 residues. V lost 6 bases to trimming and J lost 6 bases; unmatched junction nucleotides: 17. In germline, CDR1 is MDHEN, CDR2 SYDVKM. The CDR3 sequence: CASSPAGTGRNSDGYTF. The CDR3 DNA reads as TGTGCCAGCAGCCCAGCCGGGACAGGGAGAAATTCTGATGGCTACACCTTC.

In this sample, this clone turned up once. This sequence joins TRBV10-3 and TRBJ2-1; TRBD2 matches at 11 bases. Trimming took 6 bases from V and 0 from J; bases not matched to a gene: 4. From germline, CDR1 is ENHRY and CDR2 SYGVKD. This CDR3 is 16 amino acids long. The CDR3 region is CAIRPTSGSSYNEQFF. The CDR3 nucleotides are TGTGCCATCAGACCCACTAGCGGGAGCTCCTACAATGAGCAGTTCTTC.

The chain uses TRBV7-9 and TRBJ2-1; 9 positions agree with TRBD2. The length of the CDR3 is 14 residues. The germline gives CDR1 SEHNR, CDR2 FQNEAQ (reference sequence). V shed 1 base, J shed 8 bases, and the junction held 3 bases outside the gene matches. This CDR3 reads CASSLEEREDEQFF. Written as DNA, the CDR3 is TGTGCCAGCAGCTTAGAGGAGCGGGAGGATGAGCAGTTCTTC. The full variable domain, with the rest looked up from reference TRBV7-9 and TRBJ2-1, is DTGVSQNPRHKITKRGQNVTFRCDPISEHNRLYWYRQTLGQGPEFLTYFQNEAQLEKSRLLSDRFSAERPKGSFSTLEIQRTEQGDSAMYLCASSLEEREDEQFFGPGTRLTVL.

The chain joins TRBV5-1 to TRBJ2-2; TRBD1 matches at 10 bases. This CDR3 is built from 16 residues. Germline CDR1 is SGHRS and CDR2 is YFSETQ. V was clipped by 4 bases and J by 3 bases; unmatched bases: 6. CDR3 nucleotides: TGCGCCAGCAGCCTCGCCGGGACAGGGGACACCGGGGAGCTGTTTTTT. This sequence encodes CASSLAGTGDTGELFF. Variable domain in full (rest from reference TRBV5-1 and TRBJ2-2): KAGVTQTPRYLIKTRGQQVTLSCSPISGHRSVSWYQQTPGQGLQFLFEYFSETQRNKGNFPGRFSGRQFSNSRSEMNVSTLELGDSALYLCASSLAGTGDTGELFFGEGSRLTVL.

This chain links TRBV7-8 with TRBJ2-7; 9 nucleotides match TRBD1. Germline CDR1 and CDR2: SGHVS and FQNEAQ. This CDR3 has 13 amino acids. The J segment lost 7 bases and the V segment lost 5 bases, leaving 6 bases of the junction unmatched. CDR3 in amino acids: CASSEQGAREQYF. CDR3 coding DNA: TGTGCCAGCAGCGAACAGGGGGCGCGGGAGCAGTACTTC.

This clone was seen just once. J is TRBJ2-3 and V is TRBV14; maybe TRBD2 (5 bases). V shed 0 bases and J shed 4 bases, with 14 bases lying between them. CDR1 is SGHDN and CDR2 is FVKESK in the germline V gene. This CDR3 spans 16 amino acids. The CDR3 region has the DNA TGTGCCAGCAGCCAAGATCCGGCTAGCCCCGCAGATACGCAGTATTTT. It yields the protein CASSQDPASPADTQYF. Filled out from reference TRBV14 and TRBJ2-3, the complete variable domain reads EAGVTQFPSHSVIEKGQTVTLRCDPISGHDNLYWYRRVMGKEIKFLLHFVKESKQDESGMPNNRFLAERTGGTYSTLKVQPAELEDSGVYFCASSQDPASPADTQYFGPGTRLTVL.

The rearrangement links TRBV5-1 to TRBJ1-2; TRBD1 is a possible D gene (5 bases). V was shortened by 4 bases and J by 8 bases, with 9 bases between the two germline ends. The CDR3 spans 11 residues. Germline values: CDR1 SGHRS, CDR2 YFSETQ. The CDR3 spells CASSGGGGYTF. Here the CDR3 DNA reads TGCGCCAGCAGCGGGGGAGGCGGCTACACCTTC.

The table lists this clone with a count of one. The chain couples TRBV9 to TRBJ1-2; a possible D gene is TRBD1 (5 bases). Germline CDR1 SGDLS, CDR2 YYNGEE. The CDR3 totals 14 residues. V gave up 5 bases and J gave up 6 bases, with 17 bases separating them. CDR3 residues: CASRISRDLDGYTF. The CDR3 nucleotides are TGTGCCAGCAGAATATCCAGGGATCTAGATGGCTACACCTTC.